Each of the 21 T cell receptor beta chains below was sequenced from the same sample in a study of cytomegalovirus exposure and HLA in healthy donors. In the PCR, 60 Vbeta and 13 Jbeta primers were used. Sequencing was performed with immunoSEQ multiplex PCR; in TCRdb, only in-frame clones are kept and a portion is missing. The sample carries a few hundred thousand clones, more than 60% recorded once. Sequencing was done on a sample of PBMCs. These receptors came from a man aged 35 to 55 in good health and CMV-seronegative.

CDR3 region: CASSSVAGGPGEQYF. The CDR3 DNA follows: TGTGCCAGCAGTTCCGTAGCGGGAGGGCCGGGGGAGCAGTACTTC. This sequence joins TRBV6-5 and TRBJ2-7; 11 nucleotides align to TRBD2. The J segment lost 7 bases and the V segment lost 4 bases, leaving 9 bases of the junction unmatched. The germline CDR1 and CDR2 sequences are MNHEY and SVGAGI. The CDR3 length is 15 residues.

This clone was observed a few times. The V gene is TRBV6-6, the J gene TRBJ1-2, with 9 bases aligning to TRBD1. Trimming removed 2 bases from V and 8 bases from J; junction bases left unmatched: 9. The CDR3 sequence is 15 residues long. The germline CDR1 and CDR2 sequences are MNHNY and SVGAGI (reference sequence). CDR3 sequence reads: CASSYPGQGSSGYTF. For the CDR3, the DNA is TGTGCCAGCAGTTACCCGGGACAGGGCTCCTCCGGCTACACCTTC.

The genes are TRBV9 and TRBJ1-2; 7 positions agree with TRBD1. The CDR3 is made up of 13 amino acids. V shed 3 bases and J 6 bases; nucleotides not matched to a gene: 5. From germline, CDR1 is SGDLS and CDR2 YYNGEE. CDR3 nucleotide sequence: TGTGCCAGCAGCGAAATTACAGGGGATGGCTACACCTTC. Translating it yields CASSEITGDGYTF.

The rearrangement uses TRBV7-9 and TRBJ1-2; tentatively, D is TRBD1 (6 bases). The CDR3 covers 13 residues. Germline CDR1 reads SEHNR; CDR2 reads FQNEAQ (reference sequence). V lost 1 base and J 7 bases, leaving 10 bases between the germline ends. In nucleotides, the CDR3 is TGTGCCAGCAGCTTAGGGACAGTGGGTGGCTACACCTTC. Protein product: CASSLGTVGGYTF.

V gene TRBV18 combines with J gene TRBJ2-5; 7 bases are shared with TRBD1. The CDR3 covers 14 residues. CDR1 is KGHSH and CDR2 is LQKENI in the germline V gene. The V gene end was trimmed by 3 bases and the J gene end by 11 bases; junction bases not matched to a gene: 12. The CDR3 DNA sequence: TGTGCCAGCTCACCGGGGCACAGGGGCGAAGAGCAGTACTTC. This gives the protein CASSPGHRGEEQYF.

This clone was counted a single time. The chain has TRBV7-9 and TRBJ1-2; D unclear. Germline CDR1 SEHNR, CDR2 FQNEAQ (reference sequence). V was cut by 1 base and J by 0 bases, with 15 bases left in between. This CDR3 region has 17 residues. The CDR3 region is CASSLEGPRGTNYGYTF. Written as DNA, the CDR3 is TGTGCCAGCAGCTTAGAAGGACCGAGAGGGACTAACTATGGCTACACCTTC. The variable domain in full, completed from reference TRBV7-9 and TRBJ1-2, reads DTGVSQNPRHKITKRGQNVTFRCDPISEHNRLYWYRQTLGQGPEFLTYFQNEAQLEKSRLLSDRFSAERPKGSFSTLEIQRTEQGDSAMYLCASSLEGPRGTNYGYTFGSGTRLTVV.

The V call is TRBV11-3, the J call TRBJ2-1; 12 bases are a match to TRBD2. The CDR3 runs 15 residues. V shed 6 bases and J 4 bases; nucleotides not matched to a gene: 4. The germline V gene encodes CDR1 SGHNT and CDR2 YENEEA. The CDR3 DNA reads TGTGCCAGCAGTCAACTAGCGGGGGGATACAATGAGCAGTTCTTC. Translation gives CASSQLAGGYNEQFF.

The chain employs TRBV10-1 and TRBJ2-7, with 7 positions matching TRBD1. After removal of 4 bases from V and 0 bases from J, the junction contained 6 bases not matched to a gene. Germline CDR1 reads WNHNN; CDR2 reads SYGVQD (reference sequence). The CDR3 loop spans 15 amino acids. CDR3 amino acids: CASSASTGISYEQYF. The CDR3 nucleotides are TGCGCCAGCAGTGCCTCGACAGGGATCTCCTACGAGCAGTACTTC.

V is TRBV9 and J is TRBJ1-3, with TRBD1 as a possible D gene (5 bases). CDR1 SGDLS and CDR2 YYNGEE come from the germline V gene. Trimming left V 3 bases short and J 0 bases short, with 13 bases between. The CDR3 sequence is 16 residues long. CDR3 loop: CASSALQVSSGNTIYF. The DNA of the CDR3 is TGTGCCAGCAGCGCCTTACAGGTCTCCTCTGGAAACACCATATATTTT.

The table lists this clone with a few counts. The chain uses TRBV5-4 and TRBJ1-2; D uncertain. Trimming took 0 bases from V and 5 from J, leaving 8 bases between them. The CDR3 extends over 13 amino acids. Germline assignment: CDR1 SGHNT and CDR2 YYREEE (reference sequence). The CDR3 DNA is TGTGCCAGCAGCTTGGCCCTAGAATATGGCTACACCTTC. This translates into CASSLALEYGYTF.

The gene calls are TRBV7-6 and TRBJ1-5; the D is unclear. The germline V gene has CDR1 SGHVS and CDR2 FNYEAQ. Trimming left V 2 bases short and J 6 bases short, with 8 bases between. The CDR3 totals 13 residues. The CDR3 bases are TGTGCCAGCAGCTTAACGGAGGGTCAGCCCCAGCATTTT. This codes for CASSLTEGQPQHF.

This clone counts as medium-sized (0.01 to 0.1%). The rearrangement joins TRBV11-3 to TRBJ1-1; 9 bases align to TRBD1. Trimming at V came to 4 bases and at J to 5 bases, leaving 8 bases not matched to a gene. Germline V gene lookup returns CDR1 SGHNT and CDR2 YENEEA. There are 15 residues in the CDR3. In DNA form, the CDR3 reads TGTGCCAGCAGCTCAGGGACAGGGTTGTTGACTGAAGCTTTCTTT. Its translation is CASSSGTGLLTEAFF.

The gene calls are TRBV4-2 and TRBJ2-7, with a possible D match to TRBD2 (6 bases). Trimming pared 0 bases from V and 3 bases from J, leaving 18 bases between. Germline V lookup: CDR1 LGHNA, CDR2 YNFKEQ. The CDR3 contains 17 residues. The CDR3 spells CASSQDLSGGNFYEQYF. CDR3 nucleotide sequence: TGTGCCAGCAGCCAAGATTTGTCCGGGGGAAACTTCTACGAGCAGTACTTC.

J is TRBJ2-7 and V is TRBV7-8, with 9 bases that match TRBD1. J gave up 1 base and V 5 bases, and 12 bases lay outside the gene matches. CDR3 size: 17 residues. Germline V lookup: CDR1 SGHVS, CDR2 FQNEAQ. CDR3 coding DNA: TGTGCCAGCAGCCCAATCGCCGGGACAGGGTTTTCCTACGAGCAGTACTTC. Encoded protein: CASSPIAGTGFSYEQYF.

This chain uses TRBV5-1 with TRBJ2-7, with D perhaps matching TRBD2 (5 bases). Trimming took off 4 bases at V and 5 bases at J, with 16 bases between the two ends. The CDR3 consists of 14 residues. In germline, CDR1 is SGHRS, CDR2 YFSETQ. The CDR3 reads CASSPAGNVHEQYF. The CDR3 DNA follows: TGCGCCAGCAGCCCGGCGGGCAATGTGCACGAGCAGTACTTC.

This clone was seen more than once but under ten times. This chain joins TRBV5-4 and TRBJ1-1, with D unresolved. From germline, CDR1 is SGHNT and CDR2 YYREEE (reference sequence). With 0 bases removed from V and 2 bases from J, the gap between germline ends came to 8 bases. This CDR3 has 14 residues. CDR3 in DNA: TGTGCCAGCAGCTTGGAGGGAGCAAACACTGAAGCTTTCTTT. Translated: CASSLEGANTEAFF.

A few counts support this clone. The chain recombines TRBV6-1 with TRBJ1-5, with TRBD1 as a possible D gene (6 bases). The CDR3 has 15 residues. The germline CDR1 and CDR2 sequences are MNHNS and SASEGT. V was trimmed by 7 bases and J by 3 bases, leaving 16 bases between them. The CDR3 region has the DNA TGTGCCAGCACCCTCCACGGACAGTACAATCAGCCCCAGCATTTT. Translated: CASTLHGQYNQPQHF.

V is TRBV5-4 and J is TRBJ1-6; D possibly corresponds to TRBD1 (5 bases). Germline assignment: CDR1 SGHNT and CDR2 YYREEE (reference sequence). This CDR3 region has 17 residues. Deletions cut 3 bases from V and 9 bases from J, with 22 bases between. DNA of the CDR3: TGTGCCAGCAGCTCGGGTGGCGTAGTGCAGGGAGGTTCACCCCTCCACTTT. This sequence encodes CASSSGGVVQGGSPLHF. Full variable domain (remainder filled in from reference TRBV5-4 and TRBJ1-6): ETGVTQSPTHLIKTRGQQVTLRCSSQSGHNTVSWYQQALGQGPQFIFQYYREEENGRGNFPPRFSGLQFPNYSSELNVNALELDDSALYLCASSSGGVVQGGSPLHFGNGTRLTVT.

The chain is built from TRBV10-3 and TRBJ1-3, with 7 nucleotides matching TRBD1. V gave up 10 bases and J gave up 0 bases; unmatched junction bases: 12. The CDR3 totals 16 residues. Germline V gene sequence: CDR1 ENHRY, CDR2 SYGVKD. CDR3 loop: CASRDSQNFSGNTIYF. CDR3 bases: TGTGCCAGTCGGGACAGCCAAAACTTCTCTGGAAACACCATATATTTT.

The genes are TRBV27 and TRBJ1-5, with 9 nucleotides matching TRBD1. The V and J ends lost 2 bases and 7 bases, in that order; junction bases with no gene match: 3. The CDR3 is 14 amino acids. Germline V lookup: CDR1 MNHEY, CDR2 SMNVEV (reference sequence). CDR3: CASSLRTGEQPQHF. As DNA, the CDR3 is TGTGCCAGCAGTTTAAGGACAGGGGAGCAGCCCCAGCATTTT.

A few counts support this clone. The J gene is TRBJ2-4, the V gene TRBV28, with a possible D match to TRBD2 (6 bases). The CDR3 contains 15 residues. CDR1 is MDHEN and CDR2 is SYDVKM in the germline V gene. The V end lost 5 bases, the J end lost 4 bases, and 15 bases lay between the germline ends. CDR3 coding DNA: TGTGCCAGCAGTCCTGGGGGGACTTTTAAAAACATTCAGTACTTC. Its protein product is CASSPGGTFKNIQYF.